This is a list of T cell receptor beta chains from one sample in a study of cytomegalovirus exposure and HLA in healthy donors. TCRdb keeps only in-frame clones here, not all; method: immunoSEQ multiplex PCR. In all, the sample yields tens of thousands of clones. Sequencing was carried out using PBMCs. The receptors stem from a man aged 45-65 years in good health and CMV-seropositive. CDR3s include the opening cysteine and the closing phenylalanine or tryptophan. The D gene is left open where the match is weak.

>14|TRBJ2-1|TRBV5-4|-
CASSLDTGVNEQFF
TGTGCCAGCAGCTTGGATACGGGAGTAAATGAGCAGTTCTTC
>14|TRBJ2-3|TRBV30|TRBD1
CAWSRQGGTDTQYF
TGTGCCTGGAGTCGGCAGGGGGGCACAGATACGCAGTATTTT
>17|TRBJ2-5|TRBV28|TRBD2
CASSLLSIAGAQETQYF
TGTGCCAGCAGCTTACTCTCAATAGCGGGAGCCCAAGAGACCCAGTACTTC
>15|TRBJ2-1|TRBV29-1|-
CSVAFWRSSYNEQFF
TGCAGCGTTGCTTTCTGGAGGAGCTCCTACAATGAGCAGTTCTTC
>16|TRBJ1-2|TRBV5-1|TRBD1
CASSLDHGTGLYGYTF
TGCGCCAGCAGCTTGGACCACGGGACAGGGCTCTATGGCTACACCTTC
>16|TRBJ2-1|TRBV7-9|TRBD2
CAIPPGGGPPYNEQFF
TGTGCCATCCCACCCGGGGGAGGGCCCCCCTACAATGAGCAGTTCTTC
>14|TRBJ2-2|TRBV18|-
CASAGQLNTGELFF
TGTGCCAGCGCGGGACAGCTGAACACCGGGGAGCTGTTTTTT
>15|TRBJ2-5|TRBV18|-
CASSPGANRAETQYF
TGTGCCAGCTCACCAGGGGCCAACAGGGCCGAGACCCAGTACTTC
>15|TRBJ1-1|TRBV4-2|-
CASSQGPGKNTEAFF
TGTGCCAGCAGCCAAGGCCCGGGGAAGAACACTGAAGCTTTCTTT
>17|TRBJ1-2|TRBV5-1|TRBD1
CASSLGWGDRNFYGYTF
TGCGCCAGCAGCTTGGGTTGGGGGGACAGGAACTTCTATGGCTACACCTTC
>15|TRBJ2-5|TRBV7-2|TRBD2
CASSLTAGRLGTQYF
TGTGCCAGCAGCTTGACAGCGGGACGCCTGGGGACCCAGTACTTC
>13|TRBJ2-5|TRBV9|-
CASSVRYQETQYF
TGTGCCAGCAGCGTCCGGTACCAAGAGACCCAGTACTTC
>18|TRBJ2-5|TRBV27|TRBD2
CASSSSGTSGRGFQTQYF
TGTGCCAGCAGTTCTTCCGGGACTAGCGGGAGGGGGTTTCAGACCCAGTACTTC
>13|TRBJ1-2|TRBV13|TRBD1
CASSPRGDYGYTF
TGTGCCAGCAGCCCCAGGGGGGACTATGGCTACACCTTC
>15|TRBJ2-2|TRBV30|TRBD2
CAWLRGSGNTGELFF
TGTGCCTGGTTGCGGGGGAGTGGGAACACCGGGGAGCTGTTTTTT
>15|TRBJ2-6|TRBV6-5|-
CASTGRSSGANVLTF
TGTGCCAGCACAGGGAGGTCCTCTGGGGCCAACGTCCTGACTTTC
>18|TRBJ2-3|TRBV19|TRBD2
CASSRGLAGGQSTDTQYF
TGTGCCAGTAGTAGGGGACTAGCGGGAGGCCAAAGCACAGATACGCAGTATTTT
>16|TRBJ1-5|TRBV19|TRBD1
CASISLDRGSNQPQHF
TGTGCCAGTATCTCCCTGGACAGGGGAAGCAATCAGCCCCAGCATTTT
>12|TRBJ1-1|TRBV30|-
CAWRNRNTEAFF
TGTGCCTGGAGAAACAGGAACACTGAAGCTTTCTTT
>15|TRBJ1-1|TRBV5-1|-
CASSFQGPGNTEAFF
TGCGCCAGCAGCTTCCAGGGGCCGGGGAACACTGAAGCTTTCTTT
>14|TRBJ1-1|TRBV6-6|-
CASSASTGNTEAFF
TGTGCCAGCAGTGCCTCGACAGGGAACACTGAAGCTTTCTTT
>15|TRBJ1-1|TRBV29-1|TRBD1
CSVSGTGGMNTEAFF
TGCAGCGTATCCGGGACAGGGGGCATGAACACTGAAGCTTTCTTT